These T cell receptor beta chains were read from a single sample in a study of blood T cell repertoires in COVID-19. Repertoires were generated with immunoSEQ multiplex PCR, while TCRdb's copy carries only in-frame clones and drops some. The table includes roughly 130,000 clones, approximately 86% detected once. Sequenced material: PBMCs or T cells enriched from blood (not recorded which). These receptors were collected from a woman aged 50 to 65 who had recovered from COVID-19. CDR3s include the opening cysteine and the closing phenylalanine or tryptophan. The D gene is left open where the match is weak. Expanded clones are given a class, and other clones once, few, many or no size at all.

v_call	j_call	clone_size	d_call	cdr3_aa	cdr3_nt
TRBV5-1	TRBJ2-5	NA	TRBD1	CASSPNPGGQETQYF	TGCGCCAGCAGTCCTAACCCAGGGGGCCAGGAGACCCAGTACTTC
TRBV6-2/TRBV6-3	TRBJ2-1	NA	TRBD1	CASSYHLQGPSNNEQFF	TGTGCCAGCAGTTATCACCTACAGGGGCCATCGAACAATGAGCAGTTCTTC
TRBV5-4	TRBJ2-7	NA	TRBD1	CASSLHRGMKYF	TGTGCCAGCAGCCTGCACAGGGGGATGAAGTACTTC
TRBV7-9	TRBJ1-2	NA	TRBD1	CASSRDSPFVHF	TGTGCCAGCAGCCGGGACAGCCCCTTCGTACATTTC
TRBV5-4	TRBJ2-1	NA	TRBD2	CASSRWGLAGISSYNEQFF	TGTGCCAGCAGCCGTTGGGGACTAGCGGGGATCAGCTCCTACAATGAGCAGTTCTTC
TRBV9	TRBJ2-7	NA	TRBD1	CASAREGQGHEQYF	TGTGCCAGCGCCCGAGAGGGACAGGGCCACGAGCAGTACTTC
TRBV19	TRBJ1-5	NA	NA	CASSYSNQPQHF	TGTGCCAGTAGCTATAGCAATCAGCCCCAGCATTTT
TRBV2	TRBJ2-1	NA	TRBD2	CASSPWGSGGADEQFF	TGTGCCAGCAGTCCCTGGGGTAGCGGGGGGGCGGATGAGCAGTTCTTC
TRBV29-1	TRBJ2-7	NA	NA	CSVEVGAPEQYF	TGCAGCGTGGAGGTGGGGGCGCCCGAGCAGTACTTC
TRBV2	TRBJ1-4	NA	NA	CASEGGGEKLFF	TGTGCCAGCGAGGGCGGGGGTGAAAAACTGTTTTTT
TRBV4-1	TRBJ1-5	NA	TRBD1	CASSQGTGGYSSNQPQHF	TGCGCCAGCAGCCAGGGGACAGGGGGGTATTCTAGCAATCAGCCCCAGCATTTT
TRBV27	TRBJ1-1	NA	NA	CASSFRGAEAFF	TGTGCCAGCAGCTTTCGGGGGGCTGAAGCTTTCTTT
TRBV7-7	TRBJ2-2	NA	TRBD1	CASSLGTANTGELFF	TGTGCTAGCAGCTTAGGGACAGCCAACACCGGGGAGCTGTTTTTT
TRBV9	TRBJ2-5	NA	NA	CASSGRRTQETQYF	TGTGCCAGCAGCGGACGGAGGACCCAAGAGACCCAGTACTTC
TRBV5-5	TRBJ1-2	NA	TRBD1	CASRDSIYGYTF	TGTGCCAGCCGGGACAGTATTTATGGCTACACCTTC
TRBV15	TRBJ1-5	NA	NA	CATSSQRDQPQHF	TGTGCCACCAGCAGTCAGCGGGATCAGCCCCAGCATTTT
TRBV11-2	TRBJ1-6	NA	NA	CASINSAGLYNSPLHF	TGTGCCAGCATCAATTCCGCGGGTCTCTATAATTCACCCCTCCACTTT
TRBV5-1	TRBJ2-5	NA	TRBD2	CASSAETSAHWKTQYF	TGCGCCAGCAGCGCGGAGACTAGCGCCCATTGGAAGACCCAGTACTTC
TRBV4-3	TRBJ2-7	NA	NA	CASSQEATSRGEQYF	TGCGCCAGCAGCCAAGAGGCGACTAGTCGCGGCGAGCAGTACTTC
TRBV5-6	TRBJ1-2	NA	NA	CASSLRTRGIYGYTF	TGTGCCAGCAGTCTTAGGACGAGGGGGATCTATGGCTACACCTTC
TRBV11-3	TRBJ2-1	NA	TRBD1	CASSPGQEYNEQFF	TGTGCCAGCAGTCCGGGACAGGAATACAATGAGCAGTTCTTC
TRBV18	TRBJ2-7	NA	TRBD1	CASSYPGTGLHEQYF	TGTGCCAGCTCGTACCCCGGGACAGGGCTCCACGAGCAGTACTTC
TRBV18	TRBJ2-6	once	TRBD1	CASSPQGANSGANVLTF	TGTGCCAGCTCACCGCAGGGGGCAAACTCTGGGGCCAACGTCCTGACTTTC
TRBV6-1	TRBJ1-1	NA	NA	CASSEYAYGVSGTEAFF	TGTGCCAGCAGTGAATATGCTTACGGGGTATCAGGCACTGAAGCTTTCTTT
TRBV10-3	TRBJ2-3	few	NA	CAISGDSPGTQYF	TGTGCCATCAGTGGGGACTCTCCCGGGACGCAGTATTTT
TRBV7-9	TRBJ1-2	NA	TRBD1	CASSRDRDTDGYTF	TGTGCCAGCAGCCGGGACAGGGACACTGATGGCTACACCTTC
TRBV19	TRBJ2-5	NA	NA	CASSTTGFQETQYF	TGTGCCAGTAGTACAACAGGTTTCCAAGAGACCCAGTACTTC
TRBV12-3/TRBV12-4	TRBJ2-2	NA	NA	CASSQGLGLFF	TGTGCCAGCAGTCAAGGCCTAGGGCTGTTTTTT
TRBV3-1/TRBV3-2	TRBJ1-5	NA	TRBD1	CASSQDRGPNQPQHF	TGTGCCAGCAGCCAAGACAGGGGGCCGAATCAGCCCCAGCATTTT
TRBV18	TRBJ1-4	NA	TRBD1	CASSLGTESEKLFF	TGTGCCAGCTCACTAGGGACAGAGAGCGAAAAACTGTTTTTT
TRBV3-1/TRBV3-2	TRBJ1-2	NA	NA	CASSQVGNYGYTF	TGTGCCAGCAGCCAAGTCGGGAACTATGGCTACACCTTC
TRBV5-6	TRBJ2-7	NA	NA	CASSSPLTFETGYEQYF	TGTGCCAGCAGCTCGCCCTTAACTTTTGAGACTGGGTACGAGCAGTACTTC
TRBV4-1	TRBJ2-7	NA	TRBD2	CASSQLAGAAYEQYF	TGCGCCAGCAGCCAATTAGCGGGGGCCGCCTACGAGCAGTACTTC
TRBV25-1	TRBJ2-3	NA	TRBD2	CASSFGGEWDTQYF	TGTGCCAGCAGTTTTGGGGGGGAGTGGGATACGCAGTATTTT
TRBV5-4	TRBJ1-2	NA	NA	CASSLPRQVVNGYTF	TGTGCCAGCAGCTTGCCCCGACAGGTCGTTAATGGCTACACCTTC
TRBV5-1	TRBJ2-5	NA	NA	CASSLAQGGGQETQYF	TGCGCCAGCAGCTTGGCCCAGGGAGGGGGCCAAGAGACCCAGTACTTC
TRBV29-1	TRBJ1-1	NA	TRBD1	CSVGDRVVTEAFF	TGCAGCGTTGGGGACAGGGTTGTCACTGAAGCTTTCTTT
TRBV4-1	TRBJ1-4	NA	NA	CASSQALGRFEKLFF	TGCGCCAGCAGCCAAGCCCTGGGGCGTTTTGAAAAACTGTTTTTT
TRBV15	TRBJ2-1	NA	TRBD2	CATSRAKRGGLYNEQFF	TGTGCCACCAGCAGAGCGAAGCGGGGGGGCCTCTACAATGAGCAGTTCTTC
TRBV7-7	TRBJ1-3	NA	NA	CASSRGDGNTIYF	TGTGCTAGCAGCAGGGGCGACGGAAACACCATATATTTT
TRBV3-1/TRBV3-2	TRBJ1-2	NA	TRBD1	CASSRGTDGYTF	TGTGCCAGCAGCCGAGGGACAGATGGCTACACCTTC